This T cell receptor beta chain was documented in a study of T cell responses to AZD1222 COVID-19 vaccine. This clone was found once. Antigen specificity is unknown. Generated by immunoSEQ multiplex PCR, the TCRdb table keeps only in-frame clones and is missing some. The sample holds roughly 180,000 clones, 75% to 90% seen once. Study observations and caveats: Sampling captured repertoires only after the peak T cell response. A mostly white British donor set with more females was recruited, and clonal diversity was possibly underestimated.

There are 13 residues in the CDR3. Looked up from germline, CDR1 is SGHRS and CDR2 is YFSETQ. V dropped 6 bases and J dropped 2 bases, with 11 bases sitting between them. This TCR was sampled from an adult in good health. The specimen comprised peripheral blood, sampled on day 0 of AZD1222 vaccination. This chain links TRBV5-1 with TRBJ2-5; D gene uncertain. The DNA for the CDR3 is TGCGCCAGCACCCTCGCGGCTCAAGAGACCCAGTACTTC. Protein sequence: CASTLAAQETQYF.